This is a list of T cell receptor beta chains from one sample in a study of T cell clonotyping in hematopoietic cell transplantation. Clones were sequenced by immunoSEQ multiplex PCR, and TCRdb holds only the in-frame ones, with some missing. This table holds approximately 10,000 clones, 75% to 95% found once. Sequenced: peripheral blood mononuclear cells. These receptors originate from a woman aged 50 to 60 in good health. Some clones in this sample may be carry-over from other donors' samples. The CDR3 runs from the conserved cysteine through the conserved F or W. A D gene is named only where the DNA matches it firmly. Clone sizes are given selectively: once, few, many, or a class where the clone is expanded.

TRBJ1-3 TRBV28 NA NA TGTGCCAGCACCTCGACAGGTGGGCTCTCTGGAAACACCATATATTTT CASTSTGGLSGNTIYF
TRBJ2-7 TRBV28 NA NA TGTGCCAGCAGTTTATACGAGCAGTACTTC CASSLYEQYF
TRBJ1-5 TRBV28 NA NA TGTGCCAGCAGTTTACAACGGCAGCCCCAGCATTTT CASSLQRQPQHF
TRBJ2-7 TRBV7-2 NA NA TGTGCCAGCAGCTTAGGAGGGGCAACCTACGAGCAGTACTTC CASSLGGATYEQYF
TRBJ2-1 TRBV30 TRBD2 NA TGTGCCTGGAGTGTCCGACTAGCGGGGGGGCCGAATGAGCAGTTCTTC CAWSVRLAGGPNEQFF
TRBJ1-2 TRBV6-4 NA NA TGTGCCATCCAACGGGGGTCTAGGAGGAACTATGGCTACACCTTC CAIQRGSRRNYGYTF
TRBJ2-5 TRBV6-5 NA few TGTGCCAGCAGTTACTCAGCTGGTTCAAAAGAGACCCAGTACTTC CASSYSAGSKETQYF
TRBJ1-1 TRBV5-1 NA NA TGCGCCAGCAGCAAGGAGTCAGGGCGAATCCCTGAAGCTTTCTTT CASSKESGRIPEAFF
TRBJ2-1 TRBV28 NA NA TGTGCCAGCAGGATCGCCCACAATGAGCAGTTCTTC CASRIAHNEQFF
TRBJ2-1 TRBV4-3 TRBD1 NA TGCGCCAGCAGCCGTACAGGGGGCCGACTGATTTCCTACAATGAGCAGTTCTTC CASSRTGGRLISYNEQFF
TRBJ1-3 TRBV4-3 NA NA TGCGCCAGCAGCCAAGATTCCACTCCCCCGAGCACCATATATTTT CASSQDSTPPSTIYF
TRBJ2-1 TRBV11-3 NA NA TGTGCCAGCAGCGGGGGTGGAGGGGCGTCCTACAATGAGCAGTTCTTC CASSGGGGASYNEQFF
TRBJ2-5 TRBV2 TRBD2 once TGTGCCAGCCGAGGGGCGGGAGCCGGTAAGACCCAGTACTTC CASRGAGAGKTQYF
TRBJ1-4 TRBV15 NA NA TGTGCCACCAGCAGGGCCTCCAGGTCAACTAATGAAAAACTGTTTTTT CATSRASRSTNEKLFF
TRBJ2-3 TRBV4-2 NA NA TGTGCCAGCAGCCAAGTCAGCGGGAGCACAGATACGCAGTATTTT CASSQVSGSTDTQYF
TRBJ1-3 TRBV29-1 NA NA TGCAGCGTTGAAGACCCCTCTGGAAACACCATATATTTT CSVEDPSGNTIYF
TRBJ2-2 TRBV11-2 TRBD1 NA TGTGCCAGCAGCCAGGCCGGGACAGGGGCTGTAGGGGAGCTGTTTTTT CASSQAGTGAVGELFF
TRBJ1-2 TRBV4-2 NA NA TGTGCCAGCAGCCAAGATTATCCGGGAGGGTACTATGGCTACACCTTC CASSQDYPGGYYGYTF
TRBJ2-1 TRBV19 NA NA TGTGCCAGTAGCCTACAAGGGCCCAATTACAATGAGCAGTTCTTC CASSLQGPNYNEQFF
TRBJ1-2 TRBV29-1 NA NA TGCAGCGTTGAAGATGGGGGGGCCCATGGCTACACCTTC CSVEDGGAHGYTF
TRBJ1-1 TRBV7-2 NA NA TGTGCCAGCAGCTTAGGCGACTATCCGGGACGGAGGAACACTGAAGCTTTCTTT CASSLGDYPGRRNTEAFF
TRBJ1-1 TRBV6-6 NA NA TGTGCCAGTTGTCGGGGGAACGAAAATACTGAAGCTTTCTTT CASCRGNENTEAFF
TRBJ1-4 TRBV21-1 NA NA TGTGCCAGCAGCCCGGGGACAGGTGTAAATGAAAAACTGTTTTTT CASSPGTGVNEKLFF
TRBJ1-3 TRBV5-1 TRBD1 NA TGCGCCAGCAGCCCGGTCCAGGGGGCGGGAAACACCATATATTTT CASSPVQGAGNTIYF
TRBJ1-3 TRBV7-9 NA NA TGTGCCAGCAGCCCGAGGGGCCAGCTAAACTCTGGAAACACCATATATTTT CASSPRGQLNSGNTIYF
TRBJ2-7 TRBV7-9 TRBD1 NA TGTGCCAGCAGCCTCGGGACAGGGGGCTCCCACTACGAGCAGTACTTC CASSLGTGGSHYEQYF
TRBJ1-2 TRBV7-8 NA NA TGTGCCAGCAGCATAGTTGGGGGGCAAGGCTACACCTTC CASSIVGGQGYTF
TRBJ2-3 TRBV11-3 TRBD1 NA TGTGCCAGCAGCGAACAGGGGGCAACGAGCACAGATACGCAGTATTTT CASSEQGATSTDTQYF
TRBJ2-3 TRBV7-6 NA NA TGTGCCAGCAGCAATCGTGGCCAGTTCACAGATACGCAGTATTTT CASSNRGQFTDTQYF
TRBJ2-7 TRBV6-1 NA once TGTGCCAGCACCCCACAGCACCTCTCCTACGAGCAGTACTTC CASTPQHLSYEQYF
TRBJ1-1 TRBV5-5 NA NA TGTGCCAGCAGTTGGGACACCAACACTGAAGCTTTCTTT CASSWDTNTEAFF
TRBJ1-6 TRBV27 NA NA TGTGCCAGCAGCCCTCGGGGAGTTTCGAATTATAATTCACCCCTCCACTTT CASSPRGVSNYNSPLHF
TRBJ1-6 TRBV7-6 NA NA TGTGCCAGCAGCTTAGGTGGCCCCCTCTATAATTCACCCCTCCACTTT CASSLGGPLYNSPLHF
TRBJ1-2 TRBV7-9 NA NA TGTGCCAGCAGCTTAGGAGCCGGGACACAGGGCCGTGGCTACACCTTC CASSLGAGTQGRGYTF
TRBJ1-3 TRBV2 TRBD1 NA TGTGCCAGCAGTGAAGGGACAGGGAATTCCGGAAACACCATATATTTT CASSEGTGNSGNTIYF
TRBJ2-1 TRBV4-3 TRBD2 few TGCGCCAGCAGCCAAGATTCGGTAGTAGCGGGGGCCTTAAATCCCTACAATGAGCAGTTCTTC CASSQDSVVAGALNPYNEQFF
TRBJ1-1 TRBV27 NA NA TGTGCCAGCAGTTTCCTAGTTGGGGGCATGAACACTGAAGCTTTCTTT CASSFLVGGMNTEAFF
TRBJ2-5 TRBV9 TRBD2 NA TGTGCCAGCAGCGTAGGGGCGGGGGGGCCGGAGACCCAGTACTTC CASSVGAGGPETQYF
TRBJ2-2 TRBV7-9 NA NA TGTGCCAGCAGCGCGTCTCGGGACGCCCATGCGAACACCGGGGAGCTGTTTTTT CASSASRDAHANTGELFF
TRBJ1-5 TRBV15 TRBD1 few TGTGCCACCAGCAGAGACAGGGGGGAGAGTCAGCCCCAGCATTTT CATSRDRGESQPQHF